Below are 9 T cell receptor beta chains sequenced from a single sample in a study (dated by TCRdb to about 2016). Preparation of the library involved RT-PCR. Sequencing instrument: Illumina MiSeq. TCRdb reanalyzed the raw reads on its own, using fastp at Q25 for trimming and MiXCR for clone calling, and kept in-frame beta chains. Records with the same CDR3 protein are collapsed into one entry carrying the most frequent genes and DNA. The sample table shows fewer than 800,000 distinct CDR3 sequences, and 13% to 15% are seen once. 3.6% of the sample belongs to the ten largest clones. Sequenced material: memory CD4+ T cells from blood. Receptors were obtained from a female donor in good health, serving as a healthy control.

V gene TRBV20-1 combines with J gene TRBJ2-1; TRBD2 matches at 10 bases. Per germline, CDR1 DFQATT and CDR2 SNEGSKA (reference sequence). V was pared by 8 bases and J by 3 bases, with 4 bases of the junction left unmatched. The CDR3 spans 13 residues. Written as DNA, the CDR3 is TGCAGTCCTTGGACTAGCGGCTACAATGAGCAGTTCTTC. Protein product: CSPWTSGYNEQFF.

In the case of this clonotype: A junction end diverges from the germline sequence, so it may reflect a read error. The chain combines TRBV5-1 with TRBJ2-7, with D perhaps matching TRBD2 (7 bases). The CDR3 is 16 amino acids. Germline CDR1 is SGHRS and CDR2 is YFSETQ. CDR3 sequence: CASSRQSAGASYEKYF. CDR3 bases: TGCGCCAGCAGCCGTCAGAGTGCGGGGGCATCCTACGAGAAGTACTTC.

The chain is built from TRBV7-2 and TRBJ2-3; no clear D. The CDR3 sequence is 13 residues long. V lost 7 bases and J lost 4, with 12 bases in between. The germline V gene has CDR1 SGHTA and CDR2 FQGNSA. CDR3 region: CASNSFAADTQYF. The CDR3 region has the DNA TGTGCCAGCAACAGTTTTGCGGCAGATACGCAGTATTTT.

This clonotype was counted at least ten times. This chain uses TRBV27 with TRBJ2-1; the D call may be TRBD1 or TRBD2 (6 bases each). Per the germline V gene, CDR1 is MNHEY and CDR2 is SMNVEV (reference sequence). This CDR3 spans 17 amino acids. Trimming stripped 6 bases from V and 3 bases from J, with 21 bases between. The CDR3 loop reads CASSRGIGTIRYNEQFF. CDR3 nucleotide sequence: TGTGCCAGCAGCCGGGGGATCGGGACAATCCGCTACAATGAGCAGTTCTTC.

This clonotype was counted between two and nine times. The chain couples TRBV6-2 or TRBV6-3 to TRBJ1-2, with 11 positions matching TRBD1. Losses at the gene ends were 9 bases for V and 6 bases for J; bases not matched to a gene: 12. The CDR3 extends over 15 amino acids. CDR1 is MNHEY and CDR2 is SVGEGT in the germline V gene. CDR3 amino acids: CASLRPGQGAHGYTF. As DNA, the CDR3 is TGTGCCAGTCTCCGACCAGGACAGGGGGCGCATGGCTACACCTTC.

V and J are TRBV20-1 and TRBJ1-2; D is undetermined. V was trimmed by 0 bases and J by 8 bases, leaving 16 bases between them. Germline V gene sequence: CDR1 DFQATT, CDR2 SNEGSKA (reference sequence). The CDR3 extends over 14 amino acids. The CDR3 here is CSARDTQAPAGYTF. For the CDR3, the DNA is TGCAGTGCTAGAGATACCCAGGCCCCAGCGGGCTACACCTTC.

The chain couples TRBV20-1 to TRBJ2-2; a possible D gene is TRBD2 (5 bases). This CDR3 is 15 amino acids long. Germline CDR1 and CDR2: DFQATT and SNEGSKA (reference sequence). V gave up 6 bases and J gave up 4 bases, with 18 bases separating them. The CDR3 protein is CSARTQTTFTGELFF. CDR3 nucleotides: TGCAGTGCGAGGACTCAAACAACGTTCACCGGGGAGCTGTTTTTT.

This clonotype was counted ten times or more. The chain recombines TRBV27 with TRBJ1-1, with TRBD1 matching over 8 bases. CDR3 length: 15 amino acids. The germline CDR1 and CDR2 sequences are MNHEY and SMNVEV (reference sequence). Trimming at V came to 4 bases and at J to 4 bases, leaving 8 bases not matched to a gene. The CDR3 nucleotides read TGTGCCAGCAGTTACGGACAGGGTTGGCCCACTGAAGCTTTCTTT. Protein product: CASSYGQGWPTEAFF.

In its sample, this clonotype was seen a few times. The gene calls are TRBV12-3 or TRBV12-4 and TRBJ1-3, with no clear D. This CDR3 has 16 amino acids. V gave up 5 bases and J gave up 0 bases, with 14 bases separating them. The CDR3, as DNA: TGTGCCAGCAGTATGTTTAAGCCATTCTCTGGAAACACCATATATTTT. Translating gives CASSMFKPFSGNTIYF.